Reported below is one TCR beta chain. Its antigen remains unidentified. No quality values exist for individual bases; no much larger clone is one base distant. The CDR3 covers 15 residues, taking in both the cysteine and the phenylalanine. Just CDR3 DNA is preserved here, 45 bases in frame from base 1. The cohort consisted of 666 healthy bone marrow donors. At the time of sampling, every cohort member was nominally healthy, though immune exposures that went unrecorded were likely present. The donor tested CMV seronegative and was one of the 352 seronegative cohort members. Every donor gave a peripheral blood sample, and the peripheral blood mononuclear cells from that sample were used for TCR beta sequencing. The Qiagen DNeasy Blood Extraction Kit was used to extract genomic DNA from the blood cell samples. The library was made by the immunoSEQ multiplex PCR assay. For the multiplex PCR, a mixture combining 60 forward primers for TCR Vbeta segments and 13 reverse primers for TCR Jbeta segments was used. A multiplex PCR assay on genomic DNA amplified the CDR3 region of rearranged TCR beta genes. The amplified TCR beta libraries were sequenced on the Illumina HiSeq System as 87-base-pair reads. As for how the authors treated the data: A later analysis tallied 70 million to 100 million unique TCR beta chains across the 666 repertoires, and around 12 million of those chains were shared by two or more donors. To remove PCR and sequencing errors, raw reads were error-corrected and collapsed into unique sequences using a nearest-neighbor algorithm that merged closely related sequences. V, D and J gene segments were assigned by aligning CDR3 sequences to IMGT reference sequences. For a sequence to be retained, at least a six-nucleotide match to both a V gene segment and a J gene segment was required. A rearrangement counted as productive if the CDR3 had no stop codons and remained in frame with V and J, and every other rearrangement counted as non-productive. Following IMGT convention, CDR3 was defined as the stretch from the second conserved V-encoded cysteine up to the conserved J-encoded phenylalanine. In an earlier analysis of approximately 590 of the donors, sequences lacking an unambiguous match to a single V gene segment were excluded. An earlier analysis of 587 of the donors called V segments functional above 56.7% productive rearrangements and segregating when the between-donor standard deviation exceeded 5%. A statistical classification framework was built for diagnosing cytomegalovirus status from the catalog of TCR beta chain sequences. A later analysis assigned V and J genes by comparing TCR nucleotide sequences with IMGT/GENE-DB human TR gene sequences. Using the TCRdist pipeline, a later analysis assigned CDR3 sequences along with most-parsimonious VDJ recombination scenarios. A later analysis defined each TCR beta chain by its CDR3 amino acid sequence plus V-gene family, and excluded reads lacking a unique V-gene family. To address suspected cross-contamination and a sequencing artifact, a later analysis removed a few hundred highly shared, low-generation-probability nucleotide sequences. In a later analysis, a clonal expansion index was calculated for each public chain from normalized within-repertoire ranks of inferred template counts. A later analysis computed generation probabilities with a VDJ recombination model fitted to out-of-frame rearrangements, and checked the results against IGoR. Hypergeometric tests were used in a later analysis to score TCR-TCR, TCR-HLA and TCR-CMV co-occurrence, with a repertoire-size bias correction applied to the TCR pairs. In a later analysis, false discovery rates were estimated by permuting HLA or CMV assignments 20 times. In a later analysis, co-occurring TCRs were grouped using DBSCAN, and TCRdist sequence similarity was added for clustering within HLA-allele-positive subsets. Repertoires with fewer than 30,000 or more than 120,000 public chains were left out of co-occurrence clustering, as were about 5 repertoires with anomalous nucleotide sharing. TCRdb holds this immuneACCESS table with in-frame rearrangements only. Some clones are missing; in checked studies, unresolved V genes explain under half, and the rest has no known cause. V, J and clone size are those of that table, while D and trimming were read from the DNA. This sample comprises fewer than 250,000 clones, approximately 79% of them detected only once. The ten biggest clones cover less than 2% of the sample.

The sample belongs to a study of cytomegalovirus exposure and HLA in healthy donors (dated by TCRdb to between 2016 and 2019). General notes on the study: An earlier analysis of some 620 of the donors reported under 300 Gb of sequence data and 117 million unique TCR beta sequences obtained from about 180 million T cells. An early release covering more than 500 HLA-typed donors comprised about 300 gigabases of sequencing data and 85 million to 100 million unique TCR sequences. Of the 398 genotyped donors, about 84% fell in the genetic ancestry cluster associated with self-reported Caucasian donors. The aim of the study was to test whether cataloging public T cell receptors could identify signatures of past pathogen exposure. The study profiled the T cell repertoires of under 700 subjects by immunosequencing and related them to cytomegalovirus serostatus. A separate validation cohort of roughly 130 different subjects was used in addition to the approximately 670-subject first cohort. High-throughput TCR immunosequencing, statistical association of individual TCRs with disease status, and machine learning were combined to predict cytomegalovirus infection status. A later analysis re-analyzed previously published TCR beta repertoires from approximately 700 donors and added high-resolution HLA genotyping to study TCR occurrence patterns. Rather than using new phenotypic data, the later analysis identified candidate immune exposures from TCR beta sequences and from how often those sequences occurred across donors. To decide whether each TCR beta V gene segment behaved as functional or pseudogenic, an earlier analysis of over 500 of the donors relied on high-throughput TCR beta sequencing. Donor age, sex, ethnicity and CMV serostatus were compiled alongside the repertoire data. In a later genetic analysis, genome-wide SNP genotypes for about 65% of the 666 donors were used, and that subset was treated as a discovery cohort. All discovery cohort repertoires had been generated on a single sequencing platform. HLA typing covered class I and class II loci at four-digit resolution. Typing coverage varied by locus: roughly 629-640 donors for A, B, C, DRB1 and DQB1; more than 500 for DQA1; approximately 570 for DPA1; under 490 for DPB1. Five DR-DQ haplotypes were treated as single units for association and clustering because of strong linkage in the cohort. Across 300 to 400 genotyped donors of the cohort, an average of approximately 240,000 unique TCR beta nucleotide sequences per donor were sequenced, and 15% to 20% of those sequences were non-productive.

Study-wide conclusions, independent of this receptor: In a later analysis, around 17,000 TCR beta sequences were associated with specific HLA alleles at a false discovery rate of 0.05. In both the original and validation cohorts, the classifier was reported to diagnose cytomegalovirus status with high specificity and sensitivity. Linkage disequilibrium might explain the correlated functional status among segregating V segments, but an unknown experimental factor could not be excluded. Some IMGT-functional V segments, including TRBV6-2 and TRBV6-3, could not be distinguished by the 87-base-pair reads and were therefore excluded. An association between a missense DCLRE1C variant and V-gene and J-gene trimming of TCR beta chains was found in a later genetic analysis and replicated in an independent cohort. Presence/absence analyses assumed roughly uniform sequencing depth across donors, an assumption that may not hold. A later analysis reported that several top co-occurrence clusters appeared linked to parvovirus B19, influenza, CMV and Epstein-Barr virus. Because HLA typing was unavailable for some donors at each locus, only the typed subset was used in association tests. In an earlier analysis of approximately 590 of the donors, most TCR beta V segments appeared in productive rearrangements about 87% or about 30% of the time, broadly matching IMGT annotations. A later analysis found that TCR association rates varied across HLA loci, with DRB1 alleles showing the most associated TCRs and HLA-C alleles the fewest. In the study, approximately 160 TCR beta chains were listed as associated with cytomegalovirus. The authors suggested that the approach could potentially be extended to other disease states and immunological phenotypes. Compared with equally common non-associated chains, HLA-associated TCR beta chains in a later analysis were more clonally expanded and had lower generation probabilities. In a later genetic analysis, fewer N-insertions in productive TCRs were reported among donors in an Asian-associated ancestry cluster than the roughly 640-donor mean. According to a later analysis, most CMV-associated TCR beta chains appeared to be HLA-restricted, and the HLA associations seemed to be driven largely by CMV exposure. A further reported finding was that TCR beta sequences accurately predicted the HLA-A and HLA-B alleles for most subjects in the first cohort. In vitro tests confirmed that a few of the cytomegalovirus-associated TCR beta chains recognize cytomegalovirus antigens. In this cohort, only TCR beta chains were sequenced, and detectable features were limited by the absence of alpha or paired-chain data. Most TCR sequences were observed very rarely across donors, whereas some public TCRs were present in many individuals. Because counts were too low, 15 or so rarely observed V segments, including chromosome 9 orphons, were excluded from the earlier analysis of some 590 of the donors. Immune exposure information for the cohort was limited to CMV serostatus. A cluster of highly shared sequence variants was judged likely to represent a technical artifact of the sequencing pipeline. When HLA alleles, especially DR and DQ, strongly co-occurred, attributing TCR associations to individual alleles was difficult.

The sample was PBMCs. The sequence joins TRBV21-1 to TRBJ1-4; the table's TRBD1 call for D was not verified on the DNA. TRBV21-1 is given as a pseudogene. The sequence was collected from a male donor in good health and CMV-seronegative. The sequenced DNA is TGTGCCAGCAGCAAAGGGACAGGGGGCAATGAAAAACTGTTTTTT. Its product reads: CASSKGTGGNEKLFF.